This TCR beta chain was documented in a study of OX40 agonist ivuxolimab in advanced cancers. Overall study: While on treatment, patients had intravenous ivuxolimab at 0.01 to 10 mg/kg every 2 weeks. Mean age about 60 years, range about 20 to 90; approximately 83% male.

Germline CDR1 reads KGHSH; CDR2 reads LQKENI. The V gene lost 4 bases and the J gene lost 4 bases, with 14 bases spanning the gap. The CDR3 has 15 amino acids. Clones were sequenced by immunoSEQ multiplex PCR, and TCRdb holds only the in-frame ones, with some missing. The sample includes about 88,000 clones, around 85% of them seen just once. On this clone: Antigen unknown.

Study-wide results and caveats: The authors did not determine the antigen specificity of the expanded peripheral T cells.

The starting material was CD4+ or CD8+ T cells sorted from blood, obtained in a trial of the OX40 agonist ivuxolimab. The TCR was taken from an adult with an advanced solid tumor such as melanoma, head and neck, liver or kidney cancer. The chain employs TRBV18 and TRBJ1-5; TRBD1 is a possible D gene (5 bases). DNA for the CDR3: TGTGCCAGCTCACTCACCCCGACAGTAAATCAGCCCCAGCATTTT. Protein product: CASSLTPTVNQPQHF.